This TCR beta chain derives from a study of blood T cell repertoires in COVID-19 (dated by TCRdb to between 2020 and 2021). A note on the overall study: Collaborator samples came from the United States, Italy and Spain and covered acute and convalescent phases of COVID-19. The material from the prospective study consisted of cDNA or gDNA derived from T cells, B-cell-depleted T cells, or PBMCs. Subjects who had been exposed to COVID-19, were actively infected with it, or had recovered from it provided the deeply sampled blood TCRbeta repertoires that made up the dataset. A freely available public database, intended as a resource for researchers studying the immune response to SARS-CoV-2, is where the repertoires were released. The samples were drawn from two sources: the first 160 participants of the ongoing ImmuneRACE study, and about 1,300 subjects contributed by 6 global collaborators. Sample metadata almost always included a de-identified subject ID, COVID-19 status, age in years and sex. Where available, HLA class I and class II types were obtained from metadata supplied by the sample provider rather than from assay-based typing.

Germline trimming: 3 bases from V, 9 bases from J; junction bases outside gene matches: 8. There are 13 amino acids in the CDR3, from cysteine to phenylalanine inclusive. Of all the DNA, just the CDR3 is kept, 39 bases in frame from base 1. One collaborating source in Seattle enrolled patients while the patients were actively infected and followed the patients over time throughout the course of disease. Each collaborating institution followed its own protocols to collect whole blood in K2EDTA tubes. Collaborator samples were shipped for TCRbeta analysis as frozen whole blood, isolated PBMCs, or DNA extracted from either sample type. This clone occurred once. No cognate antigen has been identified for it. No quality values exist for individual bases; no much larger clone is one base distant. TCRbeta CDR3 regions were amplified from genomic DNA using the immunoSEQ Assay, a bias-controlled multiplex PCR. The source study handled its data this way. Nucleated cell counts per sample were estimated from amplification of reference gene primers within the assay. To quantify the absolute abundance of each unique TCRbeta CDR3 rearrangement, sequence reads were collapsed and filtered. For each sample, productive Simpson clonality was calculated by taking the square root of Simpson's diversity index across productive rearrangements. TCRdb carries this immuneACCESS record with in-frame sequences only. Its versions omit some clonotypes, under half of them owing to an unresolved V gene in the studies checked, with the rest unexplained. V, J and clone size derive from that table, while D and trimming were established from the DNA sequence. This sample is represented by approximately 500,000 clones; roughly nine tenths of them were singletons. Of the sample, 7.8% is held by the ten largest clones.

What the work shows at the level of the full study, not this receptor alone: Clinical and demographic metadata were provided uncurated, with the amount varying by source and participant.

The chain is assembled from TRBV12-3 or TRBV12-4 and TRBJ2-7, and 7 bases in between align with TRBD2. The clonotype comes from a woman in her forties or fifties with COVID-19, enrolled during active disease. The sequenced material came from peripheral blood. The CDR3 has the sequence CASSLGGVRRQYF. The DNA sequence is TGTGCCAGCAGTTTGGGGGGGGTACGAAGGCAGTACTTC.